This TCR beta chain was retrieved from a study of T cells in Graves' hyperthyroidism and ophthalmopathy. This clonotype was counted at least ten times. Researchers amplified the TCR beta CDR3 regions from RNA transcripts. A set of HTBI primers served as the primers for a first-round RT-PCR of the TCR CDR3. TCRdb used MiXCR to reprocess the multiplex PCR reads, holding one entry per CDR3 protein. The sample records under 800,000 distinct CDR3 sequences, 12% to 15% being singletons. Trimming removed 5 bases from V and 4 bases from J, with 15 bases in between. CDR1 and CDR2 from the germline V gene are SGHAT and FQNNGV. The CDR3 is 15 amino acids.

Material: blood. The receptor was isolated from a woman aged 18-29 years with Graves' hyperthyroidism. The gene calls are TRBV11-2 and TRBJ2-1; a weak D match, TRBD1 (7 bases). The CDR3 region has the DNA TGTGCCAGCAGCCCAAGGAGGGGGCCGTACAATGAGCAGTTCTTC. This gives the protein CASSPRRGPYNEQFF. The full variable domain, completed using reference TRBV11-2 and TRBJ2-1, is EAGVAQSPRYKIIEKRQSVAFWCNPISGHATLYWYQQILGQGPKLLIQFQNNGVVDDSQLPKDRFSAERLKGVDSTLKIQPAKLEDSAVYLCASSPRRGPYNEQFFGPGTRLTVL.